Listed here are 4 T cell receptor beta chains from one sample, sequenced in a study of cytomegalovirus exposure and HLA in healthy donors. PCR was performed using 60 Vbeta and 13 Jbeta primers. Method: immunoSEQ multiplex PCR; TCRdb's copy keeps in-frame clones and lacks some. The repertoire has roughly 120,000 clones, around four fifths of them found once; the top ten carry 1%. The sequencing sample was made of PBMCs. The source of these receptors is a human donor in good health.

The table lists this clone with a count of one. V gene TRBV27 combines with J gene TRBJ1-5; 11 bases fit TRBD1. V shed 4 bases and J 7 bases; nucleotides not matched to a gene: 6. The germline V gene encodes CDR1 MNHEY and CDR2 SMNVEV (reference sequence). The CDR3 totals 15 residues. CDR3 sequence: CASSSGQGAGQPQHF. CDR3 sequence (DNA): TGTGCCAGCAGTTCAGGACAGGGGGCAGGGCAGCCCCAGCATTTT.

The V call is TRBV18, the J call TRBJ2-4; TRBD1 is a possible D gene (7 bases). The V end lost 6 bases, the J end lost 5 bases, and 14 bases lay between the germline ends. The CDR3 totals 14 residues. Germline CDR1 and CDR2: KGHSH and LQKENI. The CDR3 loop is CASSGTGEENIQYF. The CDR3 nucleotides are TGTGCCAGCTCGGGAACAGGGGAGGAAAACATTCAGTACTTC.

The V and J genes are TRBV7-9 and TRBJ2-2; 11 bases are a match to TRBD1. J gave up 4 bases and V 7 bases, and 2 bases lay outside the gene matches. The CDR3 has 14 amino acids. Germline loops: CDR1 SEHNR, CDR2 FQNEAQ (reference sequence). The CDR3 protein is CASIGTGGTGELFF. CDR3 DNA sequence: TGTGCCAGCATCGGGACAGGGGGCACCGGGGAGCTGTTTTTT.

This chain joins TRBV7-2 and TRBJ1-1; a weak D match, TRBD1 (6 bases). CDR1 is SGHTA, CDR2 FQGNSA, per germline. The V and J ends lost 3 bases and 2 bases respectively, with 13 bases between them. CDR3 size: 15 residues. CDR3 DNA: TGTGCCAGCAGCTTTAAACAGGGCGTTAACACTGAAGCTTTCTTT. It encodes CASSFKQGVNTEAFF.